Below are 5 T cell receptor beta chains sequenced from a single sample in a study of CD8 T cells in Susac syndrome. After extraction with the RNeasy kit, about 0.45 to 1 ug of the RNA was reverse transcribed using random hexamers. TCRdb recomputed calls from the immunoSEQ multiplex PCR reads with MiXCR, one row per CDR3 protein. This sample has about 240,000 distinct CDR3 sequences; less than 96% occur once, and the top ten carry 0.1%. Material: CD4+ T cells from PBMCs. The source is a human donor with Susac syndrome.

V usage is TRBV5-1 and J usage is TRBJ1-3; D might be TRBD1 (6 bases). The CDR3 sequence is 15 residues long. Looked up from germline, CDR1 is SGHRS and CDR2 is YFSETQ. The ends were cut back, 4 bases at V and 0 bases at J, with 11 bases in the middle. The DNA of the CDR3 is TGCGCCAGCAGCCCGGGGACAACCTCTGGAAACACCATATATTTT. Residues: CASSPGTTSGNTIYF.

The rearrangement joins TRBV28 to TRBJ2-5; D unclear. The V and J ends lost 2 bases and 5 bases respectively, with 12 bases between them. From germline, CDR1 is MDHEN and CDR2 SYDVKM. The CDR3 has 14 amino acids. The CDR3 region has the DNA TGTGCCAGCAGTTTACAGGTGCTGGGGGAGACCCAGTACTTC. Its protein product is CASSLQVLGETQYF.

The chain has TRBV2 and TRBJ1-2, with 8 nucleotides matching TRBD1. J was trimmed by 8 bases and V by 6 bases; bases with no gene match: 5. This CDR3 spans 12 amino acids. In germline, CDR1 is SNHLY, CDR2 FYNNEI. This chain's CDR3 is CASRRQGAGYTF. In nucleotides, the CDR3 is TGTGCCAGCAGGCGTCAGGGGGCGGGCTACACCTTC.

This chain uses TRBV7-3 with TRBJ1-2; possibly TRBD1 for D (5 bases). The CDR3 has 14 amino acids. Between the trimmed V and J ends, which lost 4 bases and 0 bases, there was a span of 9 bases. Germline-derived CDR1 and CDR2 are SGHTA and FQGTGA. CDR3 sequence: CASSSDKANYGYTF. The CDR3 region has the DNA TGTGCCAGCAGCTCGGACAAGGCTAACTATGGCTACACCTTC.

The rearrangement joins TRBV30 to TRBJ1-2; 10 positions match TRBD1. The CDR3 has 13 residues. V lost 0 bases, J lost 8 bases, and 3 bases stayed unmatched. The germline V gene has CDR1 GTSNPN and CDR2 SVGIG (reference sequence). CDR3 protein: CAWSVDRGAGYTF. The CDR3 DNA reads TGTGCCTGGAGTGTGGACAGGGGGGCCGGCTACACCTTC.